This entry is about one T cell receptor (beta chain). What it binds is unknown. The CDR3 extends over 13 amino acids. From germline, CDR1 is LGHNT and CDR2 FRNRAP. J was trimmed by 3 bases and V by 6 bases; bases with no gene match: 4. All of the isolated RNA was reverse transcribed, so expressed TCRB transcripts were sequenced. Sequencing used immunoSEQ multiplex PCR; TCRdb keeps in-frame clones, though not all of them. The sample has 70,000 to 95,000 clones, 25% to 35% seen once; the top ten hold about 0.42%. This entry comes from a study of beta chain features in type 1 diabetes. CD4+ naive, central memory, regulatory and stem cell-like memory cells were sorted via CD45RO/CCR7/CD25/CD127/CD95/CD27. Whole-study results and caveats: Insertions at VDJ junctions were less frequent in type 1 diabetes patients. These patients also deleted more nucleotides at the same junctions.

The clonotype comes from a woman younger than 35 in good health. The V gene is TRBV12-5, the J gene TRBJ2-5, with 7 bases identical to TRBD1. Material: stem cell memory CD4+ T cells from blood. CDR3 sequence reads: CASGDDREETQYF. The CDR3 DNA reads as TGTGCTAGTGGAGATGACAGGGAAGAGACCCAGTACTTC.